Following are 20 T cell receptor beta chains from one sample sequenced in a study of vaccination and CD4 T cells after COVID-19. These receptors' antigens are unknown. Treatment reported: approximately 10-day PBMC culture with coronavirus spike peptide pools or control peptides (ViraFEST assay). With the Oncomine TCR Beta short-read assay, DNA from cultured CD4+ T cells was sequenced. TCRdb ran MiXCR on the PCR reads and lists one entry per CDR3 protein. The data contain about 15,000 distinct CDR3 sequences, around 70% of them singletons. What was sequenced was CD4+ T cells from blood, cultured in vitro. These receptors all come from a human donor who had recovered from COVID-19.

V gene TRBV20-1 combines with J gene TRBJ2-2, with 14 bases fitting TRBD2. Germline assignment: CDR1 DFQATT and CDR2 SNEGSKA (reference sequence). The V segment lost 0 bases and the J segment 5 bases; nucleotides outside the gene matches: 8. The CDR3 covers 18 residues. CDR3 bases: TGCAGTGCTAGAGATAGACTAGCGGGAGGGCCGGGGACCGGGGAGCTGTTTTTT. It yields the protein CSARDRLAGGPGTGELFF.

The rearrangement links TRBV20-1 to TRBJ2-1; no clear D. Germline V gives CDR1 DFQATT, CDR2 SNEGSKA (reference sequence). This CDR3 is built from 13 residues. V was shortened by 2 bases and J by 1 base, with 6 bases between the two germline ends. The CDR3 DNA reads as TGCAGTGCTAGAAAACGATCCTACAATGAGCAGTTCTTC. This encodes CSARKRSYNEQFF.

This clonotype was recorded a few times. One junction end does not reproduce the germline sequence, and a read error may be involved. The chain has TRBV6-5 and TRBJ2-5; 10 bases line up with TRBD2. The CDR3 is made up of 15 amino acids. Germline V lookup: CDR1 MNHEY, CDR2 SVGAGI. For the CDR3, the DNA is TGTGCTAGCAGTTCCAGACTAGCGGGTGGCGAGACCCAGTACTTC. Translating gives CASSSRLAGGETQYF.

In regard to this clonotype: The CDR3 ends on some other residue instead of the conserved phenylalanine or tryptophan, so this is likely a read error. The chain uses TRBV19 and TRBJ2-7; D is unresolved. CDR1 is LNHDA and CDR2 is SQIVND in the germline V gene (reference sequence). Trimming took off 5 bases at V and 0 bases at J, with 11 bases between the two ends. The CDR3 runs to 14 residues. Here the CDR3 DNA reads TGTGCCAGTAGTGCGGACGCGTTCTCCTACGAGCAGTACCTC. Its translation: CASSADAFSYEQYL.

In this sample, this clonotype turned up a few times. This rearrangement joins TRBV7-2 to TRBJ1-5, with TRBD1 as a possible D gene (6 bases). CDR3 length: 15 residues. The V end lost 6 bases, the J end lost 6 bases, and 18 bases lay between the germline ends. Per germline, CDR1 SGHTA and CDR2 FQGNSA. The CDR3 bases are TGTGCCAGCAGTCACGGAGGGGGGCGGGGTCAGCCCCAGCATTTT. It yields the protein CASSHGGGRGQPQHF.

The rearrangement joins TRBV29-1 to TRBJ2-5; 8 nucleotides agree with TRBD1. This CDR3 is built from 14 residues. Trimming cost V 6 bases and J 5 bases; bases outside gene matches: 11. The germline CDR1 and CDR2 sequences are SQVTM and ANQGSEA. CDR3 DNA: TGCAGCGTCCCCCGACAGGGGATATCGGAGACCCAGTACTTC. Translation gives CSVPRQGISETQYF.

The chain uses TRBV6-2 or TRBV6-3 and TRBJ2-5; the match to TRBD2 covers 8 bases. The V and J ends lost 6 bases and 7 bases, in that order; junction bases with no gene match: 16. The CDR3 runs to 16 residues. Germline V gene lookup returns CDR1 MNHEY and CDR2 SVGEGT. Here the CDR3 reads CASSARGGGEDRTQYF. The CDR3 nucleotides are TGTGCCAGCAGCGCCCGGGGGGGCGGGGAAGATCGGACCCAGTACTTC.

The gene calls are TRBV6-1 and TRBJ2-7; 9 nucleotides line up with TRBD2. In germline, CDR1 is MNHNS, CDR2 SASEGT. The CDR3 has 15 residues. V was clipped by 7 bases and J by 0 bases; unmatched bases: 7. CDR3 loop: CASTISGRSSYEQYF. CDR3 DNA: TGTGCCAGCACCATAAGCGGGAGGAGCTCCTACGAGCAGTACTTC.

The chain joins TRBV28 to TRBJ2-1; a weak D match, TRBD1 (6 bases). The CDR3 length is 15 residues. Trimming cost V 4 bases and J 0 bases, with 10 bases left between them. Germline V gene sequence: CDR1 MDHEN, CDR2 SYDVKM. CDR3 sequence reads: CASSYRESSYNEQFF. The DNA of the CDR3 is TGTGCCAGCAGTTACAGGGAGAGCTCCTACAATGAGCAGTTCTTC.

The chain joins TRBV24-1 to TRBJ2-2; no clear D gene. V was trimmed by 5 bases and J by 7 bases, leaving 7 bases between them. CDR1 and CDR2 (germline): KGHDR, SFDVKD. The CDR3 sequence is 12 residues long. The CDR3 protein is CATSAEVGELFF. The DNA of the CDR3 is TGTGCCACCAGTGCCGAAGTCGGGGAGCTGTTTTTT.

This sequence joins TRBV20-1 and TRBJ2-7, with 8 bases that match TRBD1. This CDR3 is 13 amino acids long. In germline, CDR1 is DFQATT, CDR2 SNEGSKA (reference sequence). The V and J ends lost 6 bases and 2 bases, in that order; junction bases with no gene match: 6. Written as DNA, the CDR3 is TGCAGTGCCCCGGGACAGGCCCCCTACGAGCAGTACTTC. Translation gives CSAPGQAPYEQYF.

For the CDR3, the DNA is TGTGCCAGCAGCTTAGAGAGGTTTTACTTCTACGAGCAGTACTTC. Its translation: CASSLERFYFYEQYF. The chain carries TRBV7-2 and TRBJ2-7; D gene unclear. V was shortened by 1 base and J by 3 bases, with 13 bases between the two germline ends. In germline, CDR1 is SGHTA, CDR2 FQGNSA. CDR3 length: 15 amino acids.

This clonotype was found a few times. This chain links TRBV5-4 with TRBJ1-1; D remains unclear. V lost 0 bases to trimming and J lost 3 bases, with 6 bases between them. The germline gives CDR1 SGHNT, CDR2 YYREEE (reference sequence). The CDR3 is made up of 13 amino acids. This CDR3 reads CASSLDWDTEAFF. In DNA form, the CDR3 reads TGTGCCAGCAGCTTGGATTGGGACACTGAAGCTTTCTTT.

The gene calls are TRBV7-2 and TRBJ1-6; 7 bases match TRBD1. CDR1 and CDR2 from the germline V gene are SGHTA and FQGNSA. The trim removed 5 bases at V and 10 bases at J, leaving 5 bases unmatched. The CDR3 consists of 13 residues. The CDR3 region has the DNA TGTGCCAGCAGCCCTCGACAGGGATCACCCCTCCACTTT. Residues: CASSPRQGSPLHF.

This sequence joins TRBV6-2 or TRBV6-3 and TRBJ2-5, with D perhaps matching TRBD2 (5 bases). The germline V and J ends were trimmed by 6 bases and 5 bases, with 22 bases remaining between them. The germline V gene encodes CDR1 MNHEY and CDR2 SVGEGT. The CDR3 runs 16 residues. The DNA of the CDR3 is TGTGCCAGCAGCTGGGTCCGGGCGTACAAGCGGGAGACCCAGTACTTC. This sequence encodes CASSWVRAYKRETQYF.

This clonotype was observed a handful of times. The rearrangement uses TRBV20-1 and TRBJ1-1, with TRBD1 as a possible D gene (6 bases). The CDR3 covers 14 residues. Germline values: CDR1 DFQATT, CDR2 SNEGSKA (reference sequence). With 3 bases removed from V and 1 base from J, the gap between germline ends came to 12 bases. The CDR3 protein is CSARWPDRNTEAFF. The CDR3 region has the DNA TGCAGTGCTAGGTGGCCGGACAGGAACACTGAAGCTTTCTTT.

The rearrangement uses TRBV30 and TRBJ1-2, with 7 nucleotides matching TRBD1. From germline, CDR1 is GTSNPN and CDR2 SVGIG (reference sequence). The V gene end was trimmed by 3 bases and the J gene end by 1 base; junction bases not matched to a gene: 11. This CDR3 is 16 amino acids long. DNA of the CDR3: TGTGCCTGGAGGACTTCATACAGGGGTGATAACTATGGCTACACCTTC. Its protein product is CAWRTSYRGDNYGYTF.

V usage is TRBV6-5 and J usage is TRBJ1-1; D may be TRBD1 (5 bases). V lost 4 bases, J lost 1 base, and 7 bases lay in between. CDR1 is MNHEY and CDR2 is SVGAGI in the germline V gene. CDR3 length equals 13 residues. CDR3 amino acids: CASSSGRNTEAFF. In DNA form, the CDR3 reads TGTGCCAGCAGTTCGGGACGGAACACTGAAGCTTTCTTT.

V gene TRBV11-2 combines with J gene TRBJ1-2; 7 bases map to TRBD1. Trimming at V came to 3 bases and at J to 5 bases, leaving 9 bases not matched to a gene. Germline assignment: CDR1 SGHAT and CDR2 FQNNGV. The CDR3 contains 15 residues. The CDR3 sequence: CASSFNTGASYGYTF. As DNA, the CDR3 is TGTGCCAGCAGCTTCAATACAGGGGCCTCATATGGCTACACCTTC.

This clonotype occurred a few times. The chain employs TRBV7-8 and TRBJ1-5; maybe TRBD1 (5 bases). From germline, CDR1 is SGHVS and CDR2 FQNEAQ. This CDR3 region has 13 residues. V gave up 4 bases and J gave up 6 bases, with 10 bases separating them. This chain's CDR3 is CASSSQGGQPQHF. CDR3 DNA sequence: TGTGCCAGCAGCTCGCAGGGCGGTCAGCCCCAGCATTTT.